The rows below give T cell receptor beta chains drawn from one sample of a study of cytomegalovirus exposure and HLA in healthy donors. Using immunoSEQ multiplex PCR, the repertoire was profiled, and TCRdb retains in-frame clones only, with some absent. The sample holds more than 80,000 clones, more than 70% seen once. The sequencing input was PBMCs. Every receptor here comes from a man between 35 and 55 years old in good health and CMV-seronegative. The CDR3 runs from the conserved cysteine through the conserved F or W. The D gene is left open where the match is weak. Clone size is not always given. Where it is, it says once, few, many or a class for expanded clones.

j_gene,v_gene,abundance,d_gene,CDR3nt,CDR3aa
TRBJ1-5,TRBV4-1,-,-,TGCGCCAGCAGCCCCCTGGCAACGGTCCGGGGGAGTCAGCCCCAGCATTTT,CASSPLATVRGSQPQHF
TRBJ2-3,TRBV29-1,few,TRBD1,TGCAGCGTGACAGGACAGGGGGTAACAGATACGCAGTATTTT,CSVTGQGVTDTQYF
TRBJ1-6,TRBV7-8,-,-,TGTGCCAGCAGCTTACGGGACATACCCAATTCACCCCTCCACTTT,CASSLRDIPNSPLHF
TRBJ2-7,TRBV5-5,-,-,TGTGCCAGCAGCTTGCATAGGGGGTTCGTCGAGCAGTACTTC,CASSLHRGFVEQYF
TRBJ2-3,TRBV5-8,-,TRBD2,TGTGCCAGCAGCCCGGAGAGAGGTCGGACTAGCGGCTACACAGATACGCAGTATTTT,CASSPERGRTSGYTDTQYF
TRBJ2-1,TRBV4-2,few,TRBD2,TGTGCCAGCAGCCGAGGGACAGGGAGTAGCGGGGGGGCCTCTGAGCAGTTCTTC,CASSRGTGSSGGASEQFF
TRBJ1-3,TRBV6-1,few,-,TGTGCCAGTGGCAGCTCTGGAAACACCATATATTTT,CASGSSGNTIYF
TRBJ1-4,TRBV19,-,-,TGTGCCAGTAGTCCGCCCCGCGGGTTAGGTGAAAAACTGTTTTTT,CASSPPRGLGEKLFF
TRBJ2-1,TRBV14,-,-,TGTGCCAGCAGCCAAGATTCCAGGTCCGGCTCCTACAATGAGCAGTTCTTC,CASSQDSRSGSYNEQFF
TRBJ2-1,TRBV10-3,-,-,TGTGCCATCGGTCGGGGTGGGGATGAGCAGTTCTTC,CAIGRGGDEQFF
TRBJ2-1,TRBV7-3,-,TRBD1,TGTGCCAGCAGCTTATACCCTCCCGCGGGACAGGGATTACAGAATGAGCAGTTCTTC,CASSLYPPAGQGLQNEQFF
TRBJ1-1,TRBV27,-,TRBD1,TGTGCCAGCAGGGTGGACAGGGTTAGGGACACTGAAGCTTTCTTT,CASRVDRVRDTEAFF
TRBJ2-5,TRBV5-1,-,TRBD2,TGCGCCAGCAGCGCAGGACTAGCGGGGGGCCAAGAGACCCAGTACTTC,CASSAGLAGGQETQYF
TRBJ1-1,TRBV18,-,TRBD1,TGTGCCAGCTCACCGAGAATGATGGGGACAGACACTGAAGCTTTCTTT,CASSPRMMGTDTEAFF
TRBJ1-3,TRBV19,-,TRBD1,TGTGCCAGTAGTGCCGGGACAGGGTCCGGAAACACCATATATTTT,CASSAGTGSGNTIYF
TRBJ2-3,TRBV7-9,-,TRBD1,TGTGCCAGCAGCTTAGGGGACAGATCCACAGATACGCAGTATTTT,CASSLGDRSTDTQYF
TRBJ2-5,TRBV5-6,-,-,TGTGCCAGCAGCTGGACCGGGACTCCGGAGACCCAGTACTTC,CASSWTGTPETQYF
TRBJ1-1,TRBV19,-,TRBD1,TGTGCCAGTAGTACCCCAGGGGGCGGAACTGAAGCTTTCTTT,CASSTPGGGTEAFF
TRBJ1-2,TRBV2,-,-,TGTGCCAGCAGTGAATTGCCCAGGGAGGCAGAGGGCTACACCTTC,CASSELPREAEGYTF
TRBJ1-5,TRBV5-1,-,TRBD1,TGCGCCAGCACCCTGACGAGTCCCCTCAACGACAGGGAGAATCAGCCCCAGCATTTT,CASTLTSPLNDRENQPQHF
TRBJ1-5,TRBV7-9,-,TRBD1,TGTGCCAGCAGCTCGCGGGGACAGTTTAGCAATCAGCCCCAGCATTTT,CASSSRGQFSNQPQHF
TRBJ2-7,TRBV6-6,-,TRBD1,TGTGCCAGCAGTTACGGGACAGATAGCTCCTACGAGCAGTACTTC,CASSYGTDSSYEQYF
TRBJ2-5,TRBV5-5,-,TRBD2,TGTGCCAGCAGCGTTTTAGCGGGAATACGCGAGACCCAGTACTTC,CASSVLAGIRETQYF
TRBJ2-7,TRBV6-6,-,-,TGTGCCAGCAGTTACTCGACTTACGAGCAGTACTTC,CASSYSTYEQYF
TRBJ2-3,TRBV19,-,-,TGTGCCAGTAGCTTAAGACGGGGGAGTTCGACAGATACGCAGTATTTT,CASSLRRGSSTDTQYF
TRBJ2-3,TRBV5-1,-,TRBD2,TGCGCCAGCAGCTTGGATGGTAGCGGGGGGTTGTCAGATACGCAGTATTTT,CASSLDGSGGLSDTQYF
TRBJ1-3,TRBV7-6,-,-,TGTGCCAGCAGCTTAGGTAGCAATGGAAACACCATATATTTT,CASSLGSNGNTIYF
TRBJ1-1,TRBV4-1,few,-,TGCGCCAGCAGCCCAGATGACAGCTTGAACACTGAAGCTTTCTTT,CASSPDDSLNTEAFF
TRBJ1-2,TRBV6-1,once,TRBD1,TGTGCCAGCAGTGTACCGGGACAGGGTGGCTACACCTTC,CASSVPGQGGYTF
TRBJ2-6,TRBV5-1,few,-,TGCGCCAGCAGCTGGCCTGGGGCCAACGTCCTGACTTTC,CASSWPGANVLTF
TRBJ2-1,TRBV9,-,TRBD2,TGTGCCAGCAGCGTAGCTGCCGCTAGCGGGGGCCCCTCCTACAATGAGCAGTTCTTC,CASSVAAASGGPSYNEQFF
TRBJ2-1,TRBV10-1,-,-,TGCGCCAGCAGTGAGTCAACCGAGGAGCAGTTCTTC,CASSESTEEQFF
TRBJ2-7,TRBV6-5,-,-,TGTGCCAGCAGGTCACGAGACTCCTACGAGCAGTACTTC,CASRSRDSYEQYF
TRBJ1-1,TRBV19,-,TRBD1,TGTGCCAGTAGTATAGACACAGGGGTGAACACTGAAGCTTTCTTT,CASSIDTGVNTEAFF
TRBJ2-3,TRBV6-1,-,TRBD2,TGTGCCAGCATAGCGGGGGGGCAAGATACGCAGTATTTT,CASIAGGQDTQYF
TRBJ2-6,TRBV7-9,few,-,TGTGCCAGCAGCTCAGCTGGGGCCAACGTCCTGACTTTC,CASSSAGANVLTF
TRBJ2-2,TRBV5-1,-,-,TGCGCCAGCAGCCATACCGGGGGAGGCGGGGAGCTGTTTTTT,CASSHTGGGGELFF
TRBJ2-3,TRBV10-3,-,-,TGTGCCACCAGGGCACAGGCAAGCACAGATACGCAGTATTTT,CATRAQASTDTQYF
TRBJ2-3,TRBV5-1,-,-,TGCGCCAGCAGCTTGTTGGGCATGCGCACAGATACGCAGTATTTT,CASSLLGMRTDTQYF
TRBJ2-1,TRBV7-6,-,TRBD2,TGTGCCAGCAGCTTAGGGACTAGCGGGGGGGTTGAGCAGTTCTTC,CASSLGTSGGVEQFF
TRBJ2-3,TRBV5-4,-,TRBD2,TGTGCCAGCAGCTTGGGGCCCGGGACTAGCGGACCTAGCACAGATACGCAGTATTTT,CASSLGPGTSGPSTDTQYF
TRBJ1-2,TRBV6-6,-,-,TGTGCCAGCAGTAGGGAGGTTAACTATGGCTACACCTTC,CASSREVNYGYTF
TRBJ2-7,TRBV5-5,-,-,TGTGCCAGCAGTTTTAGTTACGAGCAGTACTTC,CASSFSYEQYF
TRBJ2-7,TRBV27,-,TRBD1,TGTGCCAGCAGTTCGGGACAGGTCTCCTACGAGCAGTACTTC,CASSSGQVSYEQYF
TRBJ1-2,TRBV5-4,-,TRBD1,TGTGCCAGCAGCTTGCAGGGGGGAAACTATGGCTACACCTTC,CASSLQGGNYGYTF
TRBJ2-7,TRBV14,-,TRBD2,TGTGCCAGCAGCCAAGTACTAGCGGGTGATCAGTACTTC,CASSQVLAGDQYF
TRBJ2-1,TRBV9,-,-,TGTGCCAGCAGCGTAGCCCCCTTGGGACAAGCCTACAATGAGCAGTTCTTC,CASSVAPLGQAYNEQFF
TRBJ1-3,TRBV2,-,-,TGTGCCAGCAGTGAAGGGTATCGGTCAATCTCTGGAAACACCATATATTTT,CASSEGYRSISGNTIYF
TRBJ2-7,TRBV29-1,once,TRBD1,TGCAGCGTTGCGAGGACAGGGAGCTCCTACGAGCAGTACTTC,CSVARTGSSYEQYF